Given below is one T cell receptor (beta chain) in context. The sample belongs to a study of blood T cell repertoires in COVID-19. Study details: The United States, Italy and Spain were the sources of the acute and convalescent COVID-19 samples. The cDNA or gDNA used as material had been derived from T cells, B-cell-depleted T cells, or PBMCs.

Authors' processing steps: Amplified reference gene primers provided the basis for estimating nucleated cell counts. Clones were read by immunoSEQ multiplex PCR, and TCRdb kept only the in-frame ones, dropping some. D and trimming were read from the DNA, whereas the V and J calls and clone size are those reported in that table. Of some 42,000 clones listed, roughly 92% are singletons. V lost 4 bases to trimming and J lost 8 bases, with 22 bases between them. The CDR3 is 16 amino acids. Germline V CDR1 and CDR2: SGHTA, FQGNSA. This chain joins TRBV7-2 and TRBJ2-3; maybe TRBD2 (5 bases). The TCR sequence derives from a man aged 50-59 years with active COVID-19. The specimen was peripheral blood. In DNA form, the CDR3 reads TGTGCCAGCAGCTCACGAGGGTTCGACGGACGAGGTACGCAGTATTTT. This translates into CASSSRGFDGRGTQYF.